The sequence of this TCR beta chain was determined in a study of T cell responses to AZD1222 COVID-19 vaccine. Repertoires were generated with immunoSEQ multiplex PCR, while TCRdb's copy carries only in-frame clones and drops some. Here the sample spans 120,000 or so clones, 75% to 85% being singletons. Study-level findings and limits: Regions left unmutated in variants are reportedly the target of nearly half of spike-specific TCRs. Baseline testing showed seropositivity in only a handful of AZD1222 recipients.

Notes on this clone: As yet, its antigen is unknown.

Trimming removed 0 bases at V and 1 base at J, with 4 bases between. Germline V gene sequence: CDR1 SGHVS, CDR2 FQNEAQ. The CDR3 is made up of 13 amino acids. Specimen: peripheral blood, collected 28 days after the second AZD1222 dose. V and J are TRBV7-8 and TRBJ2-7; D is ambiguous. The sequence came from an adult who received the AZD1222 COVID-19 vaccine. CDR3 region: CASSLAESYEQYF. In nucleotides, the CDR3 is TGTGCCAGCAGCTTAGCAGAATCCTACGAGCAGTACTTC.